The entry below gives a single T cell receptor beta chain sequence along with its context. A few counts support this clonotype. The target of this receptor is not known. No base qualities exist here, and no much larger clone lies one base off it. Library construction relied on RT-PCR. For sequencing, a NextSeq 550 was employed. TCRdb's own reprocessing of the public reads used fastp at Q25 and MiXCR and kept productive beta chains. For every CDR3 protein sequence, its rows merge into one entry that carries the most common genes and DNA. The sample records a few hundred thousand distinct CDR3 sequences, over 12% of which are singletons. The ten largest clones capture roughly 11% of the sample. CDR3 length: 15 amino acids, cysteine to phenylalanine. Of the read, only the CDR3 DNA is kept; its 45 bases are in frame from base 1. At the junction V is shortened by 4 bases and J by 6 bases, with 18 bases in between.

This sample is drawn from a study of patients and donors after allogeneic stem cell transplantation (TCRdb year 2020). Sequencing used blood, either unsorted or a sorted T cell fraction (not recorded which). The rearranged segments are TRBV12-3 or TRBV12-4 and TRBJ1-1; TRBD1 could be the D gene, as 6 bases match. The sequence was collected from a human donor who was either an allogeneic HSCT recipient or a stem cell or donor lymphocyte infusion donor (not recorded which). It is not recorded whose cells these are; they may come from a transplant donor. The CDR3 protein is CASSCRGCGRPEAFF. At the DNA level, the sequence is TGTGCCAGCAGTTGCAGGGGATGCGGAAGGCCTGAAGCTTTCTTT.